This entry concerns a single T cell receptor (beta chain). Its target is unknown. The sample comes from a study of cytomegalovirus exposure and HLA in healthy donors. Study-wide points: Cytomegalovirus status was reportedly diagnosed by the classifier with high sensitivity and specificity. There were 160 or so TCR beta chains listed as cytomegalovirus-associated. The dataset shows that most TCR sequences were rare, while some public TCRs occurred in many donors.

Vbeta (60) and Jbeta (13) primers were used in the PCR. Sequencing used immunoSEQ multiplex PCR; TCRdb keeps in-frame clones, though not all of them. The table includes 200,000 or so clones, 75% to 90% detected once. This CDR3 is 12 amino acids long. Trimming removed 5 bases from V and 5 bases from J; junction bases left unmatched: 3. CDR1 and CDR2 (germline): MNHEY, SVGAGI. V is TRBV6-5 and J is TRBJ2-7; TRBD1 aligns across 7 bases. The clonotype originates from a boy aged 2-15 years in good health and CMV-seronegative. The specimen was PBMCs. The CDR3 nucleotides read TGTGCCAGCAGTCACAGGGGCGACGAGCAGTACTTC. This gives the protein CASSHRGDEQYF.